The T cell receptor beta chain under discussion was sequenced for a study of cytomegalovirus exposure and HLA in healthy donors. Study details: Assignment to the Caucasian-associated ancestry cluster applied to around 82% of the approximately 360 genotyped donors.

Study observations and caveats: Cytomegalovirus-associated status was assigned to around 160 TCR beta chains. High sensitivity and specificity were reportedly achieved when the classifier diagnosed cytomegalovirus status.

60 Vbeta and 13 Jbeta primers were used in PCR. The protocol was immunoSEQ multiplex PCR, while the TCRdb copy is restricted to in-frame clones and leaves out a portion. This table has around 50,000 clones, 80% appearing once. Nominal health characterized the donors when sampled, though unrecorded immune exposures were likely. CDR1 and CDR2 from the germline V gene are MNHEY and SMNVEV (reference sequence). V shed 6 bases and J shed 3 bases, with 14 bases lying between them. This CDR3 has 14 residues. Concerning this clone itself: Its matching antigen is unknown.

The V gene is TRBV27, the J gene TRBJ1-1; the D is unclear. Sequencing was carried out using PBMCs. The receptor was derived from a young man in good health and CMV-seropositive. In nucleotides, the CDR3 is TGTGCCAGCAGGTCCGAGCCGGGAGACACTGAAGCTTTCTTT. It specifies CASRSEPGDTEAFF.